These T cell receptor beta chains were read from a single sample in a study of T cells expressing NK-cell markers. TCRdb processed the 5' RACE reads again and assigns one entry to each CDR3 protein, with no DNA. The sample totals approximately 460,000 distinct CDR3 sequences. The sample consisted of blood T cells: a sorted CD56 or NKG2C T cell subset, CD4+ or CD8+ T cells, or bulk PBMC T cells (not recorded which). Source of these receptors: a woman aged 18 to 75 in good health. Each CDR3 is given with its conserved first and last residue.

TRBJ1-4,TRBV15,CAIRVATNEKLFF
TRBJ1-6,TRBV6-5,CASSYSEGGYSPLHF
TRBJ2-2,TRBV12-3/TRBV12-4,CASDNFRGGELFF
TRBJ2-1,TRBV10-3,CAIWTGGDNEQFF
TRBJ1-2,TRBV12-3/TRBV12-4,CASSFPGSYGYTF
TRBJ1-4,TRBV12-3/TRBV12-4,CASSGQGGEKLFF
TRBJ2-1,TRBV27,CASSPQGLLGPYNEQFF
TRBJ2-5,TRBV4-1,CASSQDFRGAETQYF
TRBJ2-1,TRBV5-5,CASSSPWDNEQFF
TRBJ1-3,TRBV12-3/TRBV12-4,CASSFWTAYSGNTIYF
TRBJ2-7,TRBV25-1,CAINKYTSGTSLEEQYF
TRBJ2-7,TRBV20-1,CSARALAGGDEQYF
TRBJ2-3,TRBV7-2,CASSLSGGAADTQYF
TRBJ1-6,TRBV19,CASSGRTTRKLWEYSPLHF
TRBJ1-5,TRBV20-1,CSASEGGAGQPQHF
TRBJ1-6,TRBV7-2,CASSQRDTNNSPLHF
TRBJ2-1,TRBV10-3,CAISEPPRLAASYNEQFF
TRBJ2-5,TRBV20-1,CSAYRPGSGRETQYF
TRBJ2-4,TRBV6-5,CASSYEAGLAKNIQYF
TRBJ2-5,TRBV5-1,CASSRPRGGEETQYF
TRBJ2-1,TRBV29-1,CSVSGGLAGGRSSYNEQFF
TRBJ2-6,TRBV20-1,CSATGANVLTF
TRBJ2-5,TRBV6-1,CASTPAWTWETQYF
TRBJ1-1,TRBV6-5,CASSYYLESNTEAFF
TRBJ1-2,TRBV4-3,CASSQDDGNYGYTF
TRBJ1-1,TRBV5-6,CASSVYGSNTEAFF